Reported below is one T cell receptor (beta chain). What antigen it recognizes has not been identified. Base qualities are not recorded, but no much larger clone differs from it by a single base. This record belongs to a study of OX40 agonist ivuxolimab in advanced cancers. The study in broad terms: Ivuxolimab, which targeted the costimulatory receptor OX40 (CD134), was an agonistic, fully human IgG2 monoclonal antibody. Intravenous ivuxolimab was administered to patients every 2 weeks at six dose levels: 0.01, 0.1, 0.3, 1.5, 3 and 10 mg/kg. Among the roughly 50 dose-escalation patients, approximately 20 had hepatocellular carcinoma, about 15 melanoma, 9 renal cell carcinoma and 9 head and neck cancer. In the dose-escalation cohort, more than 75% of patients were male, and the mean age was about 55 years, with a range of roughly 23 to 85. Prior anti-PD-1, anti-PD-L1 or anti-CTLA-4 therapy was permitted, and 30% to 50% of dose-escalation patients had received checkpoint inhibitors. Partial responses occurred in three dose-escalation patients, of whom one had hepatocellular carcinoma and two had cutaneous melanoma. Peripheral TCRbeta sequencing aimed to test whether ivuxolimab altered TCR sequence diversity and caused clonal T-cell expansion. The paper covers the monotherapy dose-escalation part of the phase I ivuxolimab trial, which included N ≈ 50 patients. The research as a whole found: At doses of 0.1 to 3.0 mg/kg, clonal expansion of both CD4+ and CD8+ blood T cells was observed from baseline to week 6. Which antigens the clonally expanded peripheral T cells were specific for was not determined. After ivuxolimab, expanded clones were on average more numerous among CD8+ T cells than among CD4+ T cells. Low levels of normalized T-cell clonal expansion were also seen in some patients who did not respond. In the 0.1-3.0 mg/kg groups, partial responders were among the patients with the lowest normalized peripheral clonal expansion, particularly in CD8+ T cells.

The trial excluded patients who had a history of autoimmune disease or were on systemic immunosuppression. Peripheral blood for TCR sequencing was drawn from every dose cohort at baseline, at cycle 4 day 1 and at cycle 7 day 1. Samples were obtained from an open-label, multicenter, first-in-human phase I dose-escalation trial of ivuxolimab. Adults with locally advanced or metastatic melanoma, renal cell carcinoma, hepatocellular carcinoma or head and neck squamous cell carcinoma were enrolled in the trial. Before TCR sequencing, CD4+ T cells and CD8+ T cells from peripheral blood were sorted into separate populations. V was cut back by 8 bases and J by 5 bases, leaving a gap of 16 bases between them. There are 14 amino acids in the CDR3, from cysteine to phenylalanine inclusive. Left in the record is the CDR3 DNA by itself, 42 bases read in frame from the first base. CDR1 and CDR2, per the germline V gene (reference sequence), are LNHDA and SQIVND.

Genomic DNA was isolated from the sorted cells so that the TCRbeta CDR3 region could be sequenced. The immunoSEQ Assay was used for sequencing of TCRbeta CDR3 regions. Imported from immuneACCESS, the table was reduced by TCRdb to in-frame sequences with V and J called. These copies leave out some clones; in studies compared against another copy, an unresolved V gene accounts for under half, and the cause of the remainder is not known. Recorded for this sample are roughly 70,000 clones; 75% to 90% of them occurred a single time. Together, the top ten hold about 4% of the sample. The chain joins TRBV19 to TRBJ2-1; a weak D assignment points to TRBD2 (6 bases agree). The specimen comprised CD4+ or CD8+ T cells sorted from blood, sampled in a trial of the OX40 agonist ivuxolimab. This clonotype originated in an adult with an advanced solid tumor such as melanoma, head and neck, liver or kidney cancer. The CDR3 region: CASSPRELNNEQFF. The bases read TGTGCCAGTTCCCCCCGGGAGCTGAACAATGAGCAGTTCTTC.